This T cell receptor (beta chain) was identified during a study of cytomegalovirus exposure and HLA in healthy donors (dated by TCRdb to the late 2010s). At the level of the whole study: In an earlier analysis of roughly 500 of the donors, 250 to 350 Gb of sequence data and just under 120 million unique TCR beta sequences from 180 million or so T cells were reported. An early release that covered fewer than 800 HLA-typed donors contained approximately 300 gigabases of sequencing data and some 87 million unique TCR sequences. Among the roughly 370 genotyped donors, around 81% belonged to the genetic ancestry cluster associated with self-reported Caucasian donors. The study was designed to test whether signatures of past pathogen exposure could be identified by cataloging public T cell receptors. The study used immunosequencing to profile the T cell repertoires of approximately 690 subjects and linked those repertoires to cytomegalovirus serostatus. In addition to the first cohort of approximately 650 subjects, a separate validation cohort of some 120 different subjects was used. To predict cytomegalovirus infection status, the study brought together high-throughput TCR immunosequencing, statistical association of individual TCRs with disease status, and machine learning. A later analysis re-examined previously published TCR beta repertoires from more than 650 donors and added high-resolution HLA genotyping to investigate patterns of TCR occurrence. In the later analysis, no new phenotypic data were used to find candidate immune exposures; instead, reliance was placed on TCR beta sequences and their occurrence across donors. An earlier analysis of some 600 of the donors applied high-throughput TCR beta sequencing to assess whether each TCR beta V gene segment acted as functional or pseudogenic. Donor age, sex, ethnicity and CMV serostatus were collected together with the repertoire data. A later genetic analysis took genome-wide SNP genotypes for about 55% of the roughly 700 donors and used that subset as a discovery cohort. Every discovery cohort repertoire had been produced on one sequencing platform. Class I and class II HLA loci were covered by the typing at four-digit resolution. Typing coverage varied by locus: about 620-630 donors for A, B, C, DRB1 and DQB1; roughly 500 for DQA1; some 610 for DPA1; more than 450 for DPB1. Several DR-DQ haplotypes were treated as single units for association and clustering because of strong linkage in the cohort. Among over 350 genotyped donors of the cohort, an average of approximately 240,000 unique TCR beta nucleotide sequences were sequenced per donor, about a sixth of them non-productive.

Regarding this clone: The target of this receptor is not known. Per-nucleotide qualities are absent, and no much larger clonotype sits a single base away.

The cohort comprised 550 to 700 healthy bone marrow donors. At the time of sampling, all cohort members were nominally healthy, though unrecorded immune exposures were likely present. The donor tested CMV seronegative, placing the donor among the 350 or so seronegative members of the cohort. Each donor provided a peripheral blood sample, and peripheral blood mononuclear cells were used for TCR beta sequencing. Genomic DNA extraction from the blood cell samples was performed with the Qiagen DNeasy Blood Extraction Kit. The method behind the library was the immunoSEQ multiplex PCR assay. The multiplex PCR relied on a mix of 60 forward primers for TCR Vbeta segments and 13 reverse primers for TCR Jbeta segments. A multiplex PCR assay on genomic DNA amplified the CDR3 region of rearranged TCR beta genes. The Illumina HiSeq System was used to sequence the amplified TCR beta libraries as 87-base-pair reads. As for the original processing: In a later analysis, 77 million or so unique TCR beta chains were counted across the roughly 610 repertoires, and roughly 10 million of these chains were shared by at least two donors. Raw reads were error-corrected and collapsed into unique sequences with a nearest-neighbor algorithm that merged closely related sequences to remove PCR and sequencing errors. V, D and J gene segments were assigned by aligning CDR3 sequences to IMGT reference sequences. Each retained sequence needed at least a six-nucleotide match to both a V gene segment and a J gene segment. Rearrangements were called productive when the CDR3 lacked stop codons and stayed in frame with V and J; all others were non-productive. Following IMGT convention, CDR3 was defined as the stretch from the second conserved V-encoded cysteine up to the conserved J-encoded phenylalanine. Sequences without an unambiguous match to a single V gene segment were excluded from the earlier analysis of several hundred of the donors. In an earlier analysis of a few hundred of the donors, a V segment was called functional when productive rearrangements were above 56.7%, and segregating when the standard deviation between donors exceeded 5%. A statistical classification framework was built to diagnose cytomegalovirus status from the catalog of TCR beta chain sequences. A later analysis assigned V and J genes by comparing TCR nucleotide sequences with IMGT/GENE-DB human TR gene sequences. In a later analysis, CDR3 sequences and most-parsimonious VDJ recombination scenarios were assigned using the TCRdist pipeline. In a later analysis, each TCR beta chain was defined by its CDR3 amino acid sequence together with its V-gene family, and reads lacking a unique V-gene family were excluded. A later analysis removed 550 to 700 highly shared, low-generation-probability nucleotide sequences to deal with suspected cross-contamination and a sequencing artifact. In a later analysis, a clonal expansion index for each public chain was calculated from normalized within-repertoire ranks of inferred template counts. In a later analysis, generation probabilities were computed using a VDJ recombination model fitted to out-of-frame rearrangements, and the results were checked against IGoR. Hypergeometric tests were used in a later analysis to score TCR-TCR, TCR-HLA and TCR-CMV co-occurrence, with a repertoire-size bias correction applied to the TCR pairs. In a later analysis, false discovery rates were estimated by permuting HLA or CMV assignments 20 times. A later analysis grouped co-occurring TCRs with DBSCAN, adding TCRdist sequence similarity when clustering within HLA-allele-positive subsets. For co-occurrence clustering, repertoires with fewer than 30,000 or more than 120,000 public chains were excluded, along with five or six repertoires with anomalous nucleotide sharing. TCRdb took over this immuneACCESS table, retaining in-frame rearrangements with V and J assigned. Such tables are incomplete; in checked studies, under half of the missing clones stem from an unresolved V gene, and the remainder is unexplained. D and trimming were read from the DNA, whereas the V and J calls and clone size are those reported in that table. Counted in this sample were 120,000 or so clones; 75% to 90% of them appeared once. In total, the top ten clones hold less than 0.25% of the sample.

The germline V gene sets CDR1 to SGHNT and CDR2 to YENEEA. The CDR3 starts with the cysteine, ends with the phenylalanine, and has 14 residues. Kept here is only the CDR3 DNA, which spans 42 bases and is read in frame from base 1. V and J lose 8 bases and 5 bases, and a span of 15 bases separates them. Study-level results and caveats: Assigning TCR associations to individual alleles was difficult when HLA alleles, especially DR and DQ, strongly co-occurred. According to a later genetic analysis, donors in an Asian-associated ancestry cluster had fewer N-insertions in productive TCRs than the approximately 710-donor mean. In this cohort, only TCR beta chains were sequenced, and detectable features were limited by the absence of alpha or paired-chain data. In a later analysis, the rate of TCR association differed among HLA loci, with DRB1 alleles having the most associated TCRs and HLA-C alleles having the fewest. According to a later analysis, parvovirus B19, influenza, CMV and Epstein-Barr virus appeared linked to several top co-occurrence clusters. Some IMGT-functional V segments, including TRBV6-2 and TRBV6-3, could not be told apart with the 87-base-pair reads, so those segments were excluded. The authors suggested that the approach could potentially be generalized to other disease states and immunological phenotypes. For the cohort, immune exposure information was limited to CMV serostatus. The earlier analysis of 587 of the donors excluded 15 to 20 rarely observed V segments, including chromosome 9 orphons, because counts were too low. Correlated functional status among segregating V segments might be attributable to linkage disequilibrium, but an unknown experimental factor could not be ruled out. A cluster of highly shared sequence variants was judged likely to be a technical artifact of the sequencing pipeline. A later genetic analysis associated a missense DCLRE1C variant with V-gene and J-gene trimming of TCR beta chains, and an independent cohort replicated the association. In a later analysis, HLA-associated TCR beta chains showed more clonal expansion and lower generation probabilities than non-associated chains that were equally common. Roughly uniform sequencing depth across donors was assumed in presence/absence analyses, although this assumption may not hold. HLA typing was unavailable for some donors at each locus, so association tests used only the typed subset. Cytomegalovirus status was reported to be diagnosed by the classifier with high specificity and sensitivity in both the original and validation cohorts. A later analysis found that most CMV-associated TCR beta chains appeared HLA-restricted, with HLA associations seemingly driven largely by CMV exposure. A further reported finding was that TCR beta sequences accurately predicted the HLA-A and HLA-B alleles for most subjects in the first cohort. A few of the identified cytomegalovirus-associated TCR beta chains were confirmed in vitro to be specific for cytomegalovirus antigens. Most TCR sequences were seen in very few donors, while some public TCRs were found in many individuals. A total of 150 to 200 TCR beta chains were listed by the study as associated with cytomegalovirus. In an earlier analysis of some 550 of the donors, most TCR beta V segments were observed in productive rearrangements about 87% or about 30% of the time, broadly matching IMGT annotations. A later analysis associated 15,000 to 20,000 TCR beta sequences with specific HLA alleles at a false discovery rate of 0.05.

What was sequenced was PBMCs. The rearrangement joined TRBV11-3 to TRBJ2-2; matching of 5 bases hints at TRBD1 as the D gene. The clonotype comes from a man over 45 in good health and CMV-seronegative. This receptor carries the CDR3 CASSLGAATGELFF. The nucleotides read TGTGCCAGCTCGCTAGGGGCCGCGACCGGGGAGCTGTTTTTT.